The rows below give T cell receptor beta chains drawn from one sample of a study of blood T cells in healthy people across ages. One entry per CDR3 protein, called by TCRdb with MiXCR from the 5' RACE reads. The sample carries approximately 800,000 distinct CDR3 sequences, under 40% recorded once. The sequenced sample was blood. Receptor source: a man between 18 and 29 years old in good health. The conserved cysteine and the conserved F or W are not part of the CDR3 here.

>TRBJ2-5|TRBV4-3
ASSQGAPGSYQETQY
>TRBJ2-7|TRBV6-2/TRBV6-3
ASRNAYEQY
>TRBJ2-3|TRBV7-2
ATKGRLTDTQY
>TRBJ2-1|TRBV7-2
ASSSDIRPSSDNEQF
>TRBJ2-7|TRBV10-3
AISRAGYNEQY
>TRBJ2-7|TRBV7-9
ASSPKVRMGYEQY
>TRBJ1-2|TRBV7-2
ASSPGQGSGNYGYT
>TRBJ1-1|TRBV10-2
ASRHGTAFTEAF
>TRBJ1-2|TRBV4-3
ASSLSNRVGGYT
>TRBJ1-6|TRBV12-3/TRBV12-4
ASSLEGANSPLH
>TRBJ1-3|TRBV5-1
ASSLRSRGDTIY
>TRBJ2-5|TRBV5-1
ASSVDGQRKTQY
>TRBJ2-7|TRBV5-1
ASSLVAGFYEQY
>TRBJ2-3|TRBV15
ATSRDRDSTDTQY
>TRBJ2-1|TRBV4-2
ASSQDSGGVAGNNEQF
>TRBJ2-3|TRBV7-2
ASSLESRGGFPDTQY
>TRBJ2-7|TRBV20-1
SAPHSGTASYEQY
>TRBJ1-5|TRBV5-5
ASSVGRGLGQPQH